This T cell receptor beta chain appears in the sequencing data of a study of cytomegalovirus exposure and HLA in healthy donors. CDR1 and CDR2 (germline): MDHEN, SYDVKM. The ends were cut back, 6 bases at V and 1 base at J, with 16 bases in the middle. The CDR3 runs to 15 residues. Study-wide findings and caveats: High sensitivity and specificity were reportedly achieved when the classifier diagnosed cytomegalovirus status. TCR sequences were mostly rare, though some public TCRs occurred in many donors. Subsequent analysis revealed that first-cohort TCR clusters tended to co-occur in the 120 or so validation repertoires.

While the first cohort had fewer than 850 subjects, the donors belonged to the separate validation cohort of about 120 subjects. Notes on this clone: Its antigen is currently unknown.

The assay was immunoSEQ multiplex PCR, and TCRdb's table has in-frame clones only and misses some. Seen here are roughly 230,000 clones, about nine tenths observed once, and the top ten hold under 4%. The source material was PBMCs. The clonotype was recovered from a woman in her 30s in good health and CMV-seronegative. The V call is TRBV28, the J call TRBJ2-7, with D possibly TRBD1 on 6 matching bases. DNA for the CDR3: TGTGCCAGCAGCCTCACCCGGACAGCTTCCTACGAGCAGTACTTC. It is translated as CASSLTRTASYEQYF.